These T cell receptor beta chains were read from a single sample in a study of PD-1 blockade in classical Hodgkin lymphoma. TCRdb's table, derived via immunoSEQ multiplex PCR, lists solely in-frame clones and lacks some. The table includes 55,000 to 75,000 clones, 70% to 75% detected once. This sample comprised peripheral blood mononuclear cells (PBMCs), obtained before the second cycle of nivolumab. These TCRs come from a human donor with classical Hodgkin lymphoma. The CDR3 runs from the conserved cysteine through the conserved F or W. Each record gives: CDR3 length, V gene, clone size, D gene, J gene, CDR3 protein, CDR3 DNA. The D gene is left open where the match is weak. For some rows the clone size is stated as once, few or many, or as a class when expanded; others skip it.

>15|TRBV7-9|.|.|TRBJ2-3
CASSLDGDRTDTQYF
TGTGCCAGCAGCTTAGATGGGGATCGCACAGATACGCAGTATTTT
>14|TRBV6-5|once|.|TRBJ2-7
CASSYSMGSHEQYF
TGTGCCAGCAGTTACTCGATGGGGAGCCACGAGCAGTACTTC
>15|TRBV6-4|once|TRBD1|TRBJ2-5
CASSDPGQGQETQYF
TGTGCCAGCAGTGATCCTGGACAGGGACAAGAGACCCAGTACTTC
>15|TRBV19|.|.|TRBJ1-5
CASSILDSGYQPQHF
TGTGCCAGTAGTATCTTGGACAGCGGCTATCAGCCCCAGCATTTT
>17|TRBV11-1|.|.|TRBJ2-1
CASSLDPEGGRYNEQFF
TGTGCCAGCAGCTTAGATCCGGAGGGAGGCCGATACAATGAGCAGTTCTTC
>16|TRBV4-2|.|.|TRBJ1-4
CASSQTAFGVNEKLFF
TGTGCCAGCAGCCAAACTGCGTTCGGGGTTAATGAAAAACTGTTTTTT
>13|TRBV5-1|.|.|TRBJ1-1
CASSPGVNTEAFF
TGCGCCAGCAGCCCCGGGGTCAACACTGAAGCTTTCTTT
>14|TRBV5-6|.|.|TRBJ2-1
CASSLAGRYNEQFF
TGTGCCAGCAGCTTGGCTGGGAGATACAATGAGCAGTTCTTC
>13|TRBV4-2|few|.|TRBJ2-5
CASSQALGETQYF
TGTGCCAGCAGCCAAGCCCTTGGAGAGACCCAGTACTTC
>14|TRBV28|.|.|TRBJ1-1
CASSQLDRNTEAFF
TGTGCCAGCAGTCAACTGGACAGGAACACTGAAGCTTTCTTT
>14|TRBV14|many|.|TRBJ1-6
CASSQAGRGSPLHF
TGTGCCAGCAGCCAAGCGGGGCGAGGTTCACCCCTCCACTTT
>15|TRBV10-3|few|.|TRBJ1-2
CAISESFKGRYGYTF
TGTGCCATCAGTGAGTCGTTCAAAGGAAGGTATGGCTACACCTTC
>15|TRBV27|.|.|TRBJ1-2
CASSGWVGASDGYTF
TGTGCCAGCTCTGGATGGGTAGGAGCCAGCGATGGCTACACCTTC
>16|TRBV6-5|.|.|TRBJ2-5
CASSSPSEGARETQYF
TGTGCCAGCAGTTCTCCGTCGGAGGGGGCGCGGGAGACCCAGTACTTC
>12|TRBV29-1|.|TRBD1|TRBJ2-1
CSVEGQVREQFF
TGCAGCGTGGAAGGACAGGTTAGAGAGCAGTTCTTC
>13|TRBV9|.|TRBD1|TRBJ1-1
CASSPRDSFEAFF
TGTGCCAGCAGCCCCCGGGACAGTTTCGAAGCTTTCTTT
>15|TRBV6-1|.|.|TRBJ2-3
CASSPTGSLTDTQYF
TGTGCCAGCAGCCCGACTGGTTCTCTCACAGATACGCAGTATTTT
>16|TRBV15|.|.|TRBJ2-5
CATSRDGSWLAETQYF
TGTGCCACCAGCAGAGATGGATCGTGGTTAGCGGAGACCCAGTACTTC
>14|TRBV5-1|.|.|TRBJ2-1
CASSLRTALNEQFF
TGCGCCAGCAGCTTACGGACAGCCCTCAATGAGCAGTTCTTC
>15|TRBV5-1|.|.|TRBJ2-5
CASSLLRTSTETQYF
TGCGCCAGCAGCCTTCTAAGGACCTCGACGGAGACCCAGTACTTC
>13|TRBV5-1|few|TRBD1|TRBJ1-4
CATRQGANEKLFF
TGCGCCACGCGACAGGGTGCCAATGAAAAACTGTTTTTT
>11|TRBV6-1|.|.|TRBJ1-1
CASDTQPRAFF
TGTGCCAGCGATACCCAACCTAGAGCTTTCTTT
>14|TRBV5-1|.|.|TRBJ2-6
CASSDSSGANVLTF
TGCGCCAGCAGCGATAGCTCTGGGGCCAACGTCCTGACTTTC
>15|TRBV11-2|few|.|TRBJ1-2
CASSLAVTGGYGYTF
TGTGCCAGCAGCTTAGCCGTGACAGGTGGCTATGGCTACACCTTC
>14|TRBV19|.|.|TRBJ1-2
CASTRKNDNYGYTF
TGTGCCAGTACGAGGAAAAACGATAACTATGGCTACACCTTC
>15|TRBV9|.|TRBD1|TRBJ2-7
CASSAGTGGAEKQYF
TGTGCCAGCAGCGCCGGGACAGGGGGCGCGGAGAAGCAGTACTTC
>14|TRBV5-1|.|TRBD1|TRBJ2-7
CASSGQGASDEQYF
TGCGCCAGCAGCGGGCAGGGGGCTTCAGACGAGCAGTACTTC
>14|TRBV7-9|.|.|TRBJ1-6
CASSLEFGDSPLHF
TGTGCCAGCAGCTTAGAGTTTGGGGATTCACCCCTCCACTTT